One and the same sample provided the 21 T cell receptor beta chains below, sequenced in a study of cytomegalovirus exposure and HLA in healthy donors. The PCR made use of 60 Vbeta and 13 Jbeta primers. Clones were sequenced by immunoSEQ multiplex PCR, and TCRdb holds only the in-frame ones, with some missing. The profile shows roughly 100,000 clones, approximately 80% of them singletons. Sequenced sample: PBMCs. The receptor set was obtained from a male donor in good health and CMV-seropositive.

This clone showed up just once. The chain joins TRBV5-6 to TRBJ1-3, with a possible D match to TRBD1 (6 bases). The CDR3 runs to 15 residues. The ends were cut back, 3 bases at V and 12 bases at J, with 22 bases in the middle. Germline V lookup: CDR1 SGHDT, CDR2 YYEEEE. The CDR3 sequence is CASSSALRTVAGIYF. The CDR3 bases are TGTGCCAGCAGCTCGGCCCTGCGGACAGTTGCGGGCATATATTTT. Using reference TRBV5-6 and TRBJ1-3 for the parts outside the CDR3, the full variable domain is DAGVTQSPTHLIKTRGQQVTLRCSPKSGHDTVSWYQQALGQGPQFIFQYYEEEERQRGNFPDRFSGHQFPNYSSELNVNALLLGDSALYLCASSSALRTVAGIYFGEGSWLTVV.

V usage is TRBV2 and J usage is TRBJ1-1, with 7 bases aligning to TRBD1. Looked up from germline, CDR1 is SNHLY and CDR2 is FYNNEI. The length of the CDR3 is 13 residues. The junction had 8 bases not matched to a gene; V was cut back by 8 bases and J by 5 bases. CDR3 sequence reads: CASGRGQMTEAFF. CDR3 DNA sequence: TGTGCCAGCGGAAGGGGACAGATGACTGAAGCTTTCTTT.

This clone showed up just a few times. This sequence joins TRBV30 and TRBJ1-1, with 8 bases aligning to TRBD1. This CDR3 is 13 amino acids long. Germline-derived CDR1 and CDR2 are GTSNPN and SVGIG (reference sequence). V shed 2 bases and J 5 bases; nucleotides not matched to a gene: 4. The CDR3 nucleotides are TGTGCCTGGAGTTGGACAGGGCGGACTGAAGCTTTCTTT. Encoded protein: CAWSWTGRTEAFF.

The V gene is TRBV5-1, the J gene TRBJ2-5; 8 bases are shared with TRBD2. The V gene's germline CDR1 is SGHRS and CDR2 YFSETQ. The CDR3 spans 15 residues. J was trimmed by 2 bases and V by 1 base; bases with no gene match: 4. Written as DNA, the CDR3 is TGCGCCAGCAGCTTGTCGGGGGGGCCACAAGAGACCCAGTACTTC. Protein sequence: CASSLSGGPQETQYF.

The V call is TRBV12-5, the J call TRBJ2-2, with 11 bases identical to TRBD1. The CDR3 sequence is 17 residues long. V lost 5 bases, J lost 8 bases, and 13 bases stayed unmatched. Germline values: CDR1 LGHNT, CDR2 FRNRAP. CDR3 protein: CASGPNPGQGATGELFF. Here the CDR3 DNA reads TGTGCTAGTGGTCCGAACCCCGGACAGGGGGCAACAGGGGAGCTGTTTTTT. The full variable domain, in which reference TRBV12-5 and TRBJ2-2 provide the parts outside the CDR3, is DARVTQTPRHKVTEMGQEVTMRCQPILGHNTVFWYRQTMMQGLELLAYFRNRAPLDDSGMPKDRFSAEMPDATLATLKIQPSEPRDSAVYFCASGPNPGQGATGELFFGEGSRLTVL.

The chain is built from TRBV7-6 and TRBJ2-7; unclear D gene. Trimming pared 1 base from V and 5 bases from J, leaving 9 bases between. There are 13 residues in the CDR3. The germline CDR1 and CDR2 sequences are SGHVS and FNYEAQ. CDR3 in amino acids: CASSLGRGNEQYF. The CDR3 bases are TGTGCCAGCAGCTTAGGTCGAGGAAACGAGCAGTACTTC.

This clone was observed once. The chain combines TRBV30 with TRBJ1-2, with D perhaps matching TRBD1 (6 bases). The CDR3 runs to 12 residues. V was cut by 0 bases and J by 4 bases, with 6 bases left in between. In germline, CDR1 is GTSNPN, CDR2 SVGIG (reference sequence). The CDR3 region has the DNA TGTGCCTGGAGTGTAGGGGGCTATGGCTACACCTTC. Residues: CAWSVGGYGYTF. Together with reference TRBV30 and TRBJ1-2, the CDR3 gives the full variable domain: SQTIHQWPATLVQPVGSPLSLECTVEGTSNPNLYWYRQAAGRGLQLLFYSVGIGQISSEVPQNLSASRPQDRQFILSSKKLLLSDSGFYLCAWSVGGYGYTFGSGTRLTVV.

This sequence joins TRBV6-5 and TRBJ1-2, with D maybe TRBD1 (6 bases). This CDR3 has 14 residues. Germline assignment: CDR1 MNHEY and CDR2 SVGAGI. V lost 7 bases, J lost 0 bases, and 12 bases lay in between. The CDR3 here is CASTPRQANYGYTF. The CDR3 DNA reads as TGTGCCAGCACTCCCCGACAGGCTAACTATGGCTACACCTTC.

The V gene is TRBV9, the J gene TRBJ2-3, with D hard to call. This CDR3 is built from 12 residues. V shed 0 bases and J shed 3 bases, with 2 bases lying between them. Germline lookup yields CDR1 SGDLS and CDR2 YYNGEE. CDR3 coding DNA: TGTGCCAGCAGCGTAGTAACAGATACGCAGTATTTT. Its translation: CASSVVTDTQYF.

The chain uses TRBV10-3 and TRBJ2-7, with D maybe TRBD1 (5 bases). Germline values: CDR1 ENHRY, CDR2 SYGVKD. V shed 3 bases and J shed 2 bases, with 14 bases lying between them. The CDR3 runs 15 residues. CDR3 nucleotides: TGTGCCATCAGTGATAAGGGGAAGGGAACCTACGAGCAGTACTTC. Translation gives CAISDKGKGTYEQYF.

The chain combines TRBV2 with TRBJ2-3; D is possibly TRBD1 (6 bases). The CDR3 extends over 14 amino acids. Trimming stripped 4 bases from V and 5 bases from J, with 13 bases between. CDR1 is SNHLY and CDR2 is FYNNEI in the germline V gene. CDR3 protein: CASSVGQGIDTQYF. CDR3 in DNA: TGTGCCAGCAGTGTGGGGCAGGGGATAGATACGCAGTATTTT.

The V call is TRBV28, the J call TRBJ1-2; 7 nucleotides line up with TRBD1. The CDR3 covers 15 residues. Germline loops: CDR1 MDHEN, CDR2 SYDVKM. The J segment lost 4 bases and the V segment lost 6 bases, leaving 11 bases of the junction unmatched. CDR3 DNA sequence: TGTGCCAGCAGCCCAGGGACAGAGCCTACCTATGGCTACACCTTC. It encodes CASSPGTEPTYGYTF.

This rearrangement joins TRBV2 to TRBJ2-2; TRBD1 is a possible D gene (6 bases). CDR3 length equals 15 residues. The V end lost 7 bases, the J end lost 1 base, and 13 bases lay between the germline ends. The germline CDR1 and CDR2 sequences are SNHLY and FYNNEI. The CDR3 reads CASKAQTGNTGELFF. CDR3 bases: TGTGCCAGCAAAGCCCAGACAGGGAACACCGGGGAGCTGTTTTTT.

The chain has TRBV6-1 and TRBJ2-3; the match to TRBD2 covers 10 bases. Losses at the gene ends were 4 bases for V and 1 base for J; bases not matched to a gene: 8. The CDR3 has 17 amino acids. Germline-derived CDR1 and CDR2 are MNHNS and SASEGT. CDR3 region: CASSVSSGGAGTDTQYF. As DNA, the CDR3 is TGTGCCAGCAGTGTATCCAGCGGGGGGGCAGGCACAGATACGCAGTATTTT.

V is TRBV5-4 and J is TRBJ2-5, with a weak D call TRBD1 (5 bases). The CDR3 extends over 15 amino acids. Germline V CDR1 and CDR2: SGHNT, YYREEE (reference sequence). Trimming cost V 1 base and J 1 base, with 11 bases left between them. Here the CDR3 DNA reads TGTGCCAGCAGCTTGCAGGGAAGGGGCCAAGAGACCCAGTACTTC. Amino acids: CASSLQGRGQETQYF.

V and J are TRBV5-4 and TRBJ2-6; no firm D call. V gave up 4 bases and J gave up 0 bases, with 14 bases separating them. The V gene's germline CDR1 is SGHNT and CDR2 YYREEE (reference sequence). The CDR3 has 17 amino acids. DNA for the CDR3: TGTGCCAGCAGCCAGAATCCCTCACCCTCTGGGGCCAACGTCCTGACTTTC. It translates to CASSQNPSPSGANVLTF.

V gene TRBV7-3 combines with J gene TRBJ2-6; D perhaps matches TRBD1 (5 bases). The CDR3 covers 15 residues. In germline, CDR1 is SGHTA, CDR2 FQGTGA. V was cut by 4 bases and J by 1 base, with 8 bases left in between. CDR3 loop: CASSSGLSGANVLTF. The CDR3 DNA sequence: TGTGCCAGCAGCTCAGGGCTATCTGGGGCCAACGTCCTGACTTTC.

The chain has TRBV9 and TRBJ2-1; TRBD2 might be the D (6 bases). This CDR3 has 15 residues. Germline-derived CDR1 and CDR2 are SGDLS and YYNGEE. V lost 0 bases, J lost 2 bases, and 9 bases lay in between. The CDR3 DNA sequence: TGTGCCAGCAGCGTAGGATCGGGGGCCTACAATGAGCAGTTCTTC. Protein: CASSVGSGAYNEQFF.

V and J are TRBV5-1 and TRBJ1-2, with a weak D call TRBD1 (5 bases). From germline, CDR1 is SGHRS and CDR2 YFSETQ. Trimming took 3 bases from V and 8 from J, leaving 8 bases between them. CDR3 length: 11 residues. CDR3 DNA: TGCGCCAGCAGCTATAAGGGGGGCTACACCTTC. As protein: CASSYKGGYTF.

The J gene is TRBJ1-2, the V gene TRBV6-5, with TRBD1 matching over 8 bases. The CDR3 contains 15 residues. The V and J ends lost 7 bases and 1 base, in that order; junction bases with no gene match: 8. The germline gives CDR1 MNHEY, CDR2 SVGAGI. For the CDR3, the DNA is TGTGCCAGCAATCTCAACAGGGGGATTAACTATGGCTACACCTTC. Residues: CASNLNRGINYGYTF.

This chain connects TRBV7-6 to TRBJ1-5; 9 nucleotides match TRBD1. The V segment lost 1 base and the J segment 3 bases; nucleotides outside the gene matches: 1. The CDR3 spans 15 residues. The germline gives CDR1 SGHVS, CDR2 FNYEAQ. DNA of the CDR3: TGTGCCAGCAGCTTAGGGACAGGGGTCAATCAGCCCCAGCATTTT. This encodes CASSLGTGVNQPQHF.